Listed below are T cell receptor beta chains from one sample, sequenced in a study of cytomegalovirus exposure and HLA in healthy donors. The repertoire was sequenced with immunoSEQ multiplex PCR; TCRdb's copy has only in-frame clones and lacks some. Recorded for this sample: about 58,000 clones. Sequenced input: PBMCs. The receptor set was obtained from a woman younger than 35 in good health and CMV-seronegative. The CDR3 runs from the conserved cysteine through the conserved F or W. D genes are given only for firm matches.

j_call v_call d_call cdr3_nt cdr3_aa
TRBJ1-2 TRBV5-6 TRBD1 TGTGCCAGCAGCTTCCCGACAGGGCGCTTTGGCTACACCTTC CASSFPTGRFGYTF
TRBJ2-2 TRBV18 TRBD2 TGTGCCAGCTCATCTGGACTAGCGGGGGTTCCGGCCGGGGAGCTGTTTTTT CASSSGLAGVPAGELFF
TRBJ1-1 TRBV28 TRBD1 TGTGCCAGCACCTCAGGGGGCGGAATGAACACTGAAGCTTTCTTT CASTSGGGMNTEAFF
TRBJ1-1 TRBV29-1 TRBD1 TGCAGCGCTGACAGGGTTGCCACTGAAGCTTTCTTT CSADRVATEAFF
TRBJ1-2 TRBV7-2 . TGTGCCAGCAGCTTAATCGACCGGAGGTATGGCTACACCTTC CASSLIDRRYGYTF
TRBJ2-1 TRBV7-9 . TGTGCCAGCAGCTTCCTAGGGGGGAGGGACGGGAGCAATGAGCAGTTCTTC CASSFLGGRDGSNEQFF
TRBJ2-7 TRBV9 TRBD1 TGTGCCATTCCCGGGACAGGATCTAGAGGGGCCTACGAGCAGTACTTC CAIPGTGSRGAYEQYF
TRBJ2-5 TRBV7-2 . TGTGCCAGCAGCTTAGACGGCGGCGAGACCCAGTACTTC CASSLDGGETQYF
TRBJ2-5 TRBV6-5 TRBD2 TGTGCCAGCAGTACGGGACTAGCTATCGGAGAGACCCAGTACTTC CASSTGLAIGETQYF
TRBJ2-1 TRBV2 . TGTGCCAGCGGGGGGAATGAGCAGTTCTTC CASGGNEQFF
TRBJ2-3 TRBV2 TRBD2 TGTGCCAGCGGCGGCGGGGGGTCCACAGATACGCAGTATTTT CASGGGGSTDTQYF
TRBJ2-7 TRBV5-1 . TGCGCCAGCAGCTTGGTTGGCGGCGACGAGCAGTACTTC CASSLVGGDEQYF
TRBJ2-3 TRBV18 TRBD2 TGTGCCAGCTCACCGGACAAAGGACTAGCGGGAGGGCCAGATACGCAGTATTTT CASSPDKGLAGGPDTQYF
TRBJ1-1 TRBV2 TRBD1 TGTGCCAGCAGCTGGACAGGAAAGAACACTGAAGCTTTCTTT CASSWTGKNTEAFF
TRBJ2-1 TRBV20-1 . TGCAGTGCTGACAACTACAATGAGCAGTTCTTC CSADNYNEQFF
TRBJ1-1 TRBV11-3 . TGTGCCAGCAGCTCTCGGGGGGACACTGAAGCTTTCTTT CASSSRGDTEAFF
TRBJ2-5 TRBV18 TRBD1 TGTGCCAGCTCACCTTGGACAGGGGCTGGAGAGACCCAGTACTTC CASSPWTGAGETQYF